Listed here is a single TCR beta chain. The data derive from a study of blood T cell repertoires in COVID-19. Profiling relied on immunoSEQ multiplex PCR, and the TCRdb table lists in-frame clones only, not all of them. The table shows more than 100,000 clones, with 85% to 90% occurring only once. The CDR3 is 15 residues long. CDR1 is SNHLY and CDR2 is FYNNEI in the germline V gene. J lost 3 bases, V lost 3 bases, and 4 bases had no gene match. The sequencing sample was made of peripheral blood. V and J are TRBV2 and TRBJ1-4, with 7 nucleotides matching TRBD1. The sequence was obtained from a woman aged 65 to 85 with acute or convalescent COVID-19. The CDR3: CASSDIQGANEKLFF. CDR3 bases: TGTGCCAGCAGTGACATTCAGGGGGCTAATGAAAAACTGTTTTTT.